Following are 18 T cell receptor beta chains from one sample sequenced in a study of blood T cell repertoires in COVID-19. Data came from immunoSEQ multiplex PCR; TCRdb stores just in-frame clones and leaves some out. The table lists 190,000 or so clones, around 87% of them singletons, with about 2.6% in the top ten. Sequenced: peripheral blood. All receptors derive from a man aged 40-49 years with active or convalescent COVID-19.

CDR3 sequence reads: CASSSSFGYGTDTQYF. CDR3 in DNA: TGTGCCAGCAGCTCCTCGTTTGGGTACGGGACAGATACGCAGTATTTT. The chain carries TRBV7-3 and TRBJ2-3; D is uncertain. The germline gives CDR1 SGHTA, CDR2 FQGTGA. The length of the CDR3 is 16 residues. The ends were cut back, 4 bases at V and 3 bases at J, with 17 bases in the middle. The whole variable domain, filled in from reference TRBV7-3 and TRBJ2-3, reads GAGVSQTPSNKVTEKGKYVELRCDPISGHTALYWYRQSLGQGPEFLIYFQGTGAADDSGLPNDRFFAVRPEGSVSTLKIQRTERGDSAVYLCASSSSFGYGTDTQYFGPGTRLTVL.

This clone was picked up one time. The rearrangement joins TRBV10-3 to TRBJ2-2; tentatively, D is TRBD1 (6 bases). Germline CDR1 is ENHRY and CDR2 is SYGVKD. V lost 3 bases and J lost 4, with 6 bases in between. The CDR3 loop spans 13 amino acids. The CDR3 reads CAISEGGTGELFF. In DNA form, the CDR3 reads TGTGCCATCAGTGAAGGGGGCACCGGGGAGCTGTTTTTT.

This chain joins TRBV5-1 and TRBJ1-1, with D uncertain. Germline V gene lookup returns CDR1 SGHRS and CDR2 YFSETQ. V was shortened by 6 bases and J by 6 bases, with 18 bases between the two germline ends. This CDR3 is built from 14 residues. The CDR3 is CASTTEYSNSEAFF. The CDR3, as DNA: TGCGCCAGCACCACCGAGTACAGTAACTCTGAAGCTTTCTTT.

The V gene is TRBV7-2, the J gene TRBJ1-5, with TRBD1 identical over 8 bases. V shed 2 bases, J shed 7 bases, and the junction held 7 bases outside the gene matches. The germline gives CDR1 SGHTA, CDR2 FQGNSA. This CDR3 region has 15 residues. CDR3 residues: CASSLRTGPGQPQHF. CDR3 DNA sequence: TGTGCCAGCAGCTTAAGGACAGGGCCGGGACAGCCCCAGCATTTT.

DNA of the CDR3: TGTGCCAGCAGCGGCGGATTGGCCCGTTGGGATACGCAGTATTTT. Translated, it gives CASSGGLARWDTQYF. The chain joins TRBV14 to TRBJ2-3, with D hard to call. V lost 5 bases, J lost 6 bases, and 18 bases lay in between. The CDR3 consists of 15 residues. Germline assignment: CDR1 SGHDN and CDR2 FVKESK.

The V call is TRBV5-4, the J call TRBJ2-7, with 9 bases fitting TRBD1. Per germline, CDR1 SGHNT and CDR2 YYREEE (reference sequence). CDR3 length: 14 residues. V was clipped by 3 bases and J by 5 bases; unmatched bases: 6. The CDR3 is CASSWTGEVHEQYF. The CDR3 coding sequence is TGTGCCAGCAGCTGGACAGGGGAGGTACACGAGCAGTACTTC.

The rearrangement joins TRBV29-1 to TRBJ1-2, with D hard to call. The V gene's germline CDR1 is SQVTM and CDR2 ANQGSEA. Between the trimmed V and J ends, which lost 0 bases and 7 bases, there was a span of 12 bases. The CDR3 has 13 amino acids. CDR3 DNA sequence: TGCAGCGTTGAAGAGGGCAGGTCCCTTGGCTACACCTTC. This translates into CSVEEGRSLGYTF.

This rearrangement joins TRBV2 to TRBJ2-7; D is perhaps TRBD2 (5 bases). Germline V gene data show CDR1 as SNHLY and CDR2 as FYNNEI. V shed 4 bases and J shed 3 bases, with 7 bases lying between them. The CDR3 has 12 amino acids. CDR3 sequence (DNA): TGTGCCAGCAGTGTTCGGGGCTACGAGCAGTACTTC. Protein sequence: CASSVRGYEQYF.

The V and J genes are TRBV24-1 and TRBJ2-5; possible D gene TRBD1, 6 bases. The germline V gene encodes CDR1 KGHDR and CDR2 SFDVKD. The V end lost 3 bases, the J end lost 4 bases, and 11 bases lay between the germline ends. The CDR3 has 14 amino acids. CDR3 in amino acids: CATSDNRVGETQYF. CDR3 DNA: TGTGCCACCAGTGATAACAGGGTCGGAGAGACCCAGTACTTC.

The V call is TRBV10-2, the J call TRBJ2-7; 7 nucleotides align to TRBD2. Germline CDR1 and CDR2: WSHSY and SAAADI. This CDR3 has 12 amino acids. The V and J ends lost 8 bases and 5 bases, in that order; junction bases with no gene match: 6. For the CDR3, the DNA is TGCGCCAGCGCGACTAGCTTCCACGAGCAGTACTTC. Encoded protein: CASATSFHEQYF.

CDR3 region: CASSNAPLSGAYNQPQHF. The CDR3 DNA reads TGTGCCAGTAGTAACGCGCCCCTCTCTGGGGCGTACAATCAGCCCCAGCATTTT. The chain joins TRBV19 to TRBJ1-5; D possibly corresponds to TRBD1 (5 bases). The CDR3 covers 18 residues. Trimming left V 4 bases short and J 3 bases short, with 22 bases between. Germline V gene lookup returns CDR1 LNHDA and CDR2 SQIVND (reference sequence).

The V call is TRBV9, the J call TRBJ1-2; the match to TRBD1 covers 8 bases. The germline V gene encodes CDR1 SGDLS and CDR2 YYNGEE. Trimming removed 3 bases from V and 4 bases from J; junction bases left unmatched: 11. The CDR3 extends over 16 amino acids. CDR3 nucleotides: TGTGCCAGCAGCGGACTCCCGGGACAGGACGCCTATGGCTACACCTTC. Translating it yields CASSGLPGQDAYGYTF.

This chain connects TRBV15 to TRBJ1-1, with 8 bases aligning to TRBD1. J gave up 4 bases and V 4 bases, and 8 bases lay outside the gene matches. The germline gives CDR1 LNHNV, CDR2 YYDKDF (reference sequence). This CDR3 is built from 15 residues. As DNA, the CDR3 is TGTGCCACCAGCACAAAAGACAGGGGCGGCACTGAAGCTTTCTTT. It codes for CATSTKDRGGTEAFF.

This clone was counted only a few times. CDR3 sequence: CASSYSLGQMNTEAFF. CDR3 bases: TGTGCCAGCAGTTACTCGCTGGGACAGATGAACACTGAAGCTTTCTTT. This chain joins TRBV6-2 or TRBV6-3 and TRBJ1-1, with 7 bases that match TRBD1. The germline V gene has CDR1 MNHEY and CDR2 SVGEGT. CDR3 length equals 16 residues. V shed 0 bases and J 0 bases; nucleotides not matched to a gene: 4.

This chain joins TRBV5-1 and TRBJ2-3; maybe TRBD1 (5 bases). Trimming cost V 2 bases and J 4 bases, with 11 bases left between them. The CDR3 has 14 residues. Germline CDR1 and CDR2: SGHRS and YFSETQ. CDR3 amino acids: CASSLRQSADTQYF. CDR3 coding DNA: TGCGCCAGCAGCTTACGACAGTCCGCAGATACGCAGTATTTT. Supplemented by reference TRBV5-1 and TRBJ2-3, the full variable domain reads KAGVTQTPRYLIKTRGQQVTLSCSPISGHRSVSWYQQTPGQGLQFLFEYFSETQRNKGNFPGRFSGRQFSNSRSEMNVSTLELGDSALYLCASSLRQSADTQYFGPGTRLTVL.

V usage is TRBV10-3 and J usage is TRBJ2-2; TRBD1 aligns across 10 bases. V lost 4 bases, J lost 9 bases, and 5 bases stayed unmatched. Germline-derived CDR1 and CDR2 are ENHRY and SYGVKD. The length of the CDR3 is 14 residues. This CDR3 is CAISAGQGLRELFF. CDR3 DNA: TGTGCCATCAGTGCGGGACAGGGGTTGAGGGAGCTGTTTTTT.

This rearrangement joins TRBV27 to TRBJ1-1, with 8 bases matching TRBD1. The CDR3 extends over 13 amino acids. With 2 bases clipped from V and 8 bases from J, the junction kept 4 bases outside the gene matches. Germline values: CDR1 MNHEY, CDR2 SMNVEV (reference sequence). CDR3 bases: TGTGCCAGCAGTTTAGCAGACAGGGGCGAAGCTTTCTTT. This translates into CASSLADRGEAFF.

This clone came up once. V usage is TRBV7-3 and J usage is TRBJ1-1; D is unclear. The length of the CDR3 is 15 residues. V lost 1 base, J lost 3 bases, and 12 bases lay in between. CDR1 and CDR2 (germline): SGHTA, FQGTGA. CDR3 sequence (DNA): TGTGCCAGCAGCTTAATTAGGAGGGAAGACACTGAAGCTTTCTTT. Translating gives CASSLIRREDTEAFF. The complete variable domain, with remaining parts taken from reference TRBV7-3 and TRBJ1-1, reads GAGVSQTPSNKVTEKGKYVELRCDPISGHTALYWYRQSLGQGPEFLIYFQGTGAADDSGLPNDRFFAVRPEGSVSTLKIQRTERGDSAVYLCASSLIRREDTEAFFGQGTRLTVV.